This T cell receptor beta chain was retrieved from a study of T cell changes during pregnancy in multiple sclerosis. Generated by immunoSEQ multiplex PCR, the TCRdb table keeps only in-frame clones and is missing some. The table has approximately 46,000 clones, 75% to 90% seen once. The receptor comes from a female donor with multiple sclerosis, enrolled in a pregnancy study. The sample was CD8+ T cells from peripheral blood mononuclear cells, taken in the second trimester of pregnancy.

In DNA form, the CDR3 reads TGTGCCAGCAGCCGGGGACAGGCCCCTGAGGAGCTGTTTTTT. Its protein is CASSRGQAPEELFF. The V call is TRBV7-6, the J call TRBJ2-2, with 8 bases that match TRBD1. Germline V gives CDR1 SGHVS, CDR2 FNYEAQ. The CDR3 spans 14 residues. V dropped 5 bases and J dropped 10; count of bases not matched to a gene: 9.